Each of the 24 T cell receptor beta chains below was sequenced from the same sample in a study of patients and donors after allogeneic stem cell transplantation (dated by TCRdb to the early 2020s). The library was generated by RT-PCR. Sequencing relied on a NextSeq 550. TCRdb trimmed public reads at Q25 via fastp, called clones via MiXCR and kept in-frame beta chains. Entries are consolidated by CDR3 protein sequence, retaining the most common genes and DNA. The sample records about 74,000 distinct CDR3 sequences, 26% of which are singletons. The top ten constitute roughly 29% of the sample. The sample consisted of blood, either unsorted or a sorted T cell fraction (not recorded which). The receptors were gathered from a human donor who was either an allogeneic HSCT recipient or a stem cell or donor lymphocyte infusion donor (not recorded which). It is not recorded whose cells these are; they may come from a transplant donor.

This clonotype has more than one count but fewer than ten. This chain connects TRBV5-1 to TRBJ1-1; weak D call: TRBD1 (6 bases). Between the trimmed V and J ends, which lost 6 bases and 0 bases, there was a span of 15 bases. From germline, CDR1 is SGHRS and CDR2 YFSETQ. The CDR3 runs to 15 residues. CDR3 region: CASKRTVSMNTEAFF. The CDR3 nucleotides read TGCGCCAGCAAGAGGACAGTATCAATGAACACTGAAGCTTTCTTT.

The gene calls are TRBV2 and TRBJ1-4; D remains ambiguous. Trimming removed 1 base at V and 8 bases at J, with 5 bases between. CDR3 length equals 12 residues. Germline V lookup: CDR1 SNHLY, CDR2 FYNNEI. Here the CDR3 reads CASSEGGEKLFF. The CDR3 DNA reads TGTGCCAGCAGTGAAGGGGGAGAAAAACTGTTTTTT.

V is TRBV4-1 and J is TRBJ1-4; 12 positions match TRBD1. The CDR3 extends over 18 amino acids. Trimming cost V 0 bases and J 7 bases; bases outside gene matches: 9. CDR1 and CDR2 from the germline V gene are MGHRA and YSYEKL. In nucleotides, the CDR3 is TGCGCCAGCAGCCAAGAAGGGACAGGGGGCGCCCCTAGTGAAAAACTGTTTTTT. Protein: CASSQEGTGGAPSEKLFF.

This chain connects TRBV4-1 to TRBJ2-6; D perhaps matches TRBD2 (6 bases). The CDR3 loop spans 15 amino acids. CDR1 is MGHRA and CDR2 is YSYEKL in the germline V gene. V was shortened by 4 bases and J by 2 bases, with 9 bases between the two germline ends. This CDR3 is CASSRLATGANVLTF. The CDR3 DNA reads as TGCGCCAGCAGCCGTCTAGCGACTGGGGCCAACGTCCTGACTTTC.

At least ten counts were recorded for this clonotype. This chain links TRBV10-3 with TRBJ1-2, with 7 bases matching TRBD1. The V gene end was trimmed by 5 bases and the J gene end by 4 bases; junction bases not matched to a gene: 4. Germline loops: CDR1 ENHRY, CDR2 SYGVKD. This CDR3 has 13 residues. The chain's CDR3 is CAISPTGIYGYTF. CDR3 nucleotide sequence: TGTGCCATCAGTCCGACAGGGATCTATGGCTACACCTTC.

This chain joins TRBV30 and TRBJ2-1; D might be TRBD2 (6 bases). The CDR3 spans 16 residues. The germline V gene has CDR1 GTSNPN and CDR2 SVGIG (reference sequence). V gave up 0 bases and J gave up 7 bases, with 19 bases separating them. In DNA form, the CDR3 reads TGTGCCTGGAGTGTAGGATGGGGTCCGGAGGGAAATGAGCAGTTCTTC. Translating it yields CAWSVGWGPEGNEQFF.

This chain joins TRBV7-3 and TRBJ1-2; D is unresolved. The germline gives CDR1 SGHTA, CDR2 FQGTGA. Trimming removed 5 bases at V and 8 bases at J, with 24 bases between. The CDR3 contains 16 residues. CDR3 in DNA: TGTGCCAGCAGCCTATTCCCAGGAGACCCAGGTGAAGGCTACACCTTC. This codes for CASSLFPGDPGEGYTF.

This chain links TRBV12-3 or TRBV12-4 with TRBJ2-3; D tentatively reads TRBD1 or TRBD2 (6 bases each). Trimming stripped 3 bases from V and 5 bases from J, with 27 bases between. The CDR3 is 19 amino acids. CDR3 sequence: CASSFSVGGLRLVLDTQYF. DNA for the CDR3: TGTGCCAGCAGTTTTTCGGTAGGGGGGTTGAGGCTTGTACTAGATACGCAGTATTTT.

Comments on this clonotype: The CDR3 ends on some other residue instead of the conserved phenylalanine or tryptophan, so this is likely a read error. The chain couples TRBV2 to TRBJ1-1, with D unclear. Trimming removed 6 bases at V and 0 bases at J, with 5 bases between. Germline V gene sequence: CDR1 SNHLY, CDR2 FYNNEI. CDR3 length: 12 amino acids. CDR3 amino acids: CASRPMNTEAFL. The CDR3 bases are TGTGCCAGCAGGCCCATGAACACTGAAGCTTTCTTG.

The chain joins TRBV24-1 to TRBJ2-2; no clear D. V was shortened by 6 bases and J by 3 bases, with 13 bases between the two germline ends. CDR1 and CDR2 (germline): KGHDR, SFDVKD. There are 15 residues in the CDR3. As DNA, the CDR3 is TGTGCCACCAGTTATCAGCTCCCGGACACCGGGGAGCTGTTTTTT. Its translation: CATSYQLPDTGELFF.

CDR3 region: CATVYQETQYF. In DNA form, the CDR3 reads TGTGCCACCGTCTACCAAGAGACCCAGTACTTC. The gene calls are TRBV10-3 and TRBJ2-5; D gene uncertain. Germline V gives CDR1 ENHRY, CDR2 SYGVKD. The length of the CDR3 is 11 residues. Trimming took 10 bases from V and 0 from J, leaving 6 bases between them.

The rearrangement uses TRBV7-9 and TRBJ1-3; no firm D call. Germline V gene lookup returns CDR1 SEHNR and CDR2 FQNEAQ (reference sequence). This CDR3 comprises 14 residues. V gave up 5 bases and J gave up 2 bases, with 10 bases separating them. CDR3 DNA: TGTGCCAGCAGCCCCTACAGAGCTGGAAACACCATATATTTT. It encodes CASSPYRAGNTIYF.

Judged by abundance, this clonotype is medium-sized. V usage is TRBV5-1 and J usage is TRBJ1-1, with 9 bases identical to TRBD1. Germline V lookup: CDR1 SGHRS, CDR2 YFSETQ. CDR3 length equals 13 residues. Losses at the gene ends were 7 bases for V and 3 bases for J; bases not matched to a gene: 4. The CDR3 loop reads CASGWTGDTEAFF. The DNA of the CDR3 is TGCGCCAGCGGCTGGACAGGGGACACTGAAGCTTTCTTT.

The V and J genes are TRBV12-3 or TRBV12-4 and TRBJ1-5; the D is unclear. The CDR3 covers 16 residues. V lost 5 bases and J lost 2, with 16 bases in between. CDR3 region: CASSLLQWYGNQPQHF. In DNA, the CDR3 is TGTGCCAGCAGTCTCTTGCAGTGGTACGGCAATCAGCCCCAGCATTTT.

This clonotype has just a few counts. This rearrangement joins TRBV5-1 to TRBJ1-5; 7 bases fit TRBD1. This CDR3 region has 14 residues. The germline V gene has CDR1 SGHRS and CDR2 YFSETQ. Germline trimming cut 4 bases from V and 7 bases from J; bases unmatched to any gene: 8. The DNA for the CDR3 is TGCGCCAGCAGCAAGGGGGCCCCCGGCCAGCCCCAGCATTTT. It yields the protein CASSKGAPGQPQHF.

The chain uses TRBV11-1 and TRBJ2-2; no clear D gene. V lost 0 bases, J lost 7 bases, and 12 bases lay in between. Germline V gene data show CDR1 as SGHAT and CDR2 as FQDESV (reference sequence). The CDR3 consists of 15 residues. The CDR3 region is CASSLARVKGGELFF. CDR3 nucleotides: TGTGCCAGCAGCTTAGCCAGAGTTAAGGGCGGGGAGCTGTTTTTT.

The chain employs TRBV20-1 and TRBJ1-2; 11 bases align to TRBD1. V gave up 6 bases and J gave up 7 bases; unmatched junction bases: 4. This CDR3 region has 12 residues. Per germline, CDR1 DFQATT and CDR2 SNEGSKA (reference sequence). As DNA, the CDR3 is TGCAGTGCCCCGGACAGGGGGCTTGGCTACACCTTC. Its protein is CSAPDRGLGYTF.

This clonotype came up many times. The rearrangement joins TRBV7-9 to TRBJ1-2; D call uncertain. V shed 4 bases and J shed 5 bases, with 8 bases lying between them. The CDR3 loop spans 12 amino acids. In germline, CDR1 is SEHNR, CDR2 FQNEAQ (reference sequence). CDR3 nucleotide sequence: TGTGCCAGCAGCTATACCCCATATGGCTACACCTTC. Translated: CASSYTPYGYTF.

The chain joins TRBV5-1 to TRBJ1-1, with 10 positions matching TRBD1. The germline V gene encodes CDR1 SGHRS and CDR2 YFSETQ. CDR3 length equals 15 residues. Germline trimming cut 4 bases from V and 2 bases from J; bases unmatched to any gene: 5. CDR3 bases: TGCGCCAGCAGCATCGACAGGGGGCAAAACACTGAAGCTTTCTTT. The encoded protein is CASSIDRGQNTEAFF.

This clonotype has just a few counts. The genes are TRBV12-3 or TRBV12-4 and TRBJ1-2; a weak D match, TRBD1 (5 bases). This CDR3 has 14 residues. V was clipped by 2 bases and J by 13 bases, with 20 bases between them. The CDR3 here is CASSLRDLTDERTF. Here the CDR3 DNA reads TGTGCCAGCAGTTTAAGGGACTTAACAGACGAGCGCACCTTC.

In this sample, this clonotype turned up a few times. The V and J genes are TRBV7-9 and TRBJ1-4; D ambiguous. V was cut by 8 bases and J by 5 bases, with 15 bases left in between. The CDR3 runs to 14 residues. Germline CDR1 is SEHNR and CDR2 is FQNEAQ (reference sequence). The CDR3 is CASSGAAPNEKLFF. As DNA, the CDR3 is TGTGCCAGCTCGGGCGCAGCACCGAATGAAAAACTGTTTTTT.

This chain links TRBV12-3 or TRBV12-4 with TRBJ1-3; no firm D call. This CDR3 has 15 amino acids. Trimming removed 2 bases from V and 2 bases from J, with 10 bases in between. The CDR3 reads CASSLRRVPGNTIYF. Here the CDR3 DNA reads TGTGCCAGCAGTTTAAGGAGGGTACCTGGAAACACCATATATTTT.

The rearrangement links TRBV19 to TRBJ2-2; a possible D gene is TRBD1 (6 bases). This CDR3 has 16 amino acids. The germline V gene has CDR1 LNHDA and CDR2 SQIVND (reference sequence). V dropped 4 bases and J dropped 9 bases, with 21 bases sitting between them. CDR3 in DNA: TGTGCCAGTAGTACGACAGGAAGGGCTGGGAATTGGGAGCTGTTTTTT. The encoded protein is CASSTTGRAGNWELFF. Full variable domain (rest looked up from reference TRBV19 and TRBJ2-2): DGGITQSPKYLFRKEGQNVTLSCEQNLNHDAMYWYRQDPGQGLRLIYYSQIVNDFQKGDIAEGYSVSREKKESFPLTVTSAQKNPTAFYLCASSTTGRAGNWELFFGEGSRLTVL.

The V and J genes are TRBV7-3 and TRBJ1-1; D not resolved. CDR3 length equals 14 residues. V shed 2 bases and J shed 3 bases, with 10 bases lying between them. Germline lookup yields CDR1 SGHTA and CDR2 FQGTGA. DNA for the CDR3: TGTGCCAGCAGCTTATCACATTTGGACACTGAAGCTTTCTTT. It codes for CASSLSHLDTEAFF.